Sequencing of this T cell receptor (beta chain) was carried out in a study of PD-L1 blockade in urothelial cancer. Time point of the sample: pretreatment peripheral blood. Sequencing used immunoSEQ multiplex PCR; TCRdb keeps in-frame clones, though not all of them. Counted here are 85,000 to 90,000 clones, around 89% occurring once; the ten biggest clones make up 0.97%. This receptor was identified in an elderly woman with urothelial cancer. The specimen comprised PBMCs, sampled around atezolizumab (anti-PD-L1) treatment.

This CDR3 reads CSASRGGKQYF. The CDR3 coding sequence is TGCAGTGCTAGTCGGGGAGGGAAGCAGTACTTC. The V and J genes are TRBV20-1 and TRBJ2-7, with TRBD2 matching over 7 bases. CDR1 DFQATT and CDR2 SNEGSKA come from the germline V gene (reference sequence). The CDR3 length is 11 residues. V gave up 3 bases and J gave up 8 bases; unmatched junction bases: 4.